This TCR beta chain was observed in a study of a mutant IDH1 vaccine in newly diagnosed glioma. Looking at the study overall: Patients received vaccination from 4-6 weeks after radiotherapy alone, or with temozolomide cycles. Pretreatment consisted of radiotherapy, temozolomide, or both, with most receiving both.

The time point here: week 35, safety follow-up. With topical imiquimod, each dose of the vaccine consisted of 300 ug of mutant IDH1 20-mer peptide. During weeks 1, 3, 5, 7, 11, 15, 19 and 23, patients received eight vaccinations. With regard to this clone: Its antigen remains unidentified.

Germline assignment: CDR1 MNHNS and CDR2 SASEGT. The CDR3 is 15 residues long. Trimming took 7 bases from V and 0 from J, leaving 13 bases between them. The protocol was immunoSEQ multiplex PCR, while the TCRdb copy is restricted to in-frame clones and leaves out a portion. The sample records some 30,000 clones, 81% being singletons. The rearrangement uses TRBV6-1 and TRBJ2-1; weak D call: TRBD2 (5 bases). The material was PBMCs, obtained from a glioma patient whose treatment included an IDH1 peptide vaccine. The sequence came from a man aged 30-40 years with glioma. The chain's CDR3 is CASIQDFISYNEQFF. CDR3 bases: TGTGCCAGCATCCAGGACTTTATCTCCTACAATGAGCAGTTCTTC.